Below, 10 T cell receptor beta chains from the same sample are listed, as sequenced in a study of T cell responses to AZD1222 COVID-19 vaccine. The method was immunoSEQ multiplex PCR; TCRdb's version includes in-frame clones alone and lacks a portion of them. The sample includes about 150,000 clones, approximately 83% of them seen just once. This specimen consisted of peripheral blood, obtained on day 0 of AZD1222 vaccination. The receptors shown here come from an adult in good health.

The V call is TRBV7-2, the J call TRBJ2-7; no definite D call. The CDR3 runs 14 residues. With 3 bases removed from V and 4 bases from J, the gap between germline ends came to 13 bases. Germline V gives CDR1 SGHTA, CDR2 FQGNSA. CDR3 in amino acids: CASSFYGPGYEQYF. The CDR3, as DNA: TGTGCCAGCAGCTTCTACGGTCCTGGATACGAGCAGTACTTC. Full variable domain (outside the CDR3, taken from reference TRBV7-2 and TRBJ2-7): GAGVSQSPSNKVTEKGKDVELRCDPISGHTALYWYRQSLGQGLEFLIYFQGNSAPDKSGLPSDRFSAERTGGSVSTLTIQRTQQEDSAVYLCASSFYGPGYEQYFGPGTRLTVT.

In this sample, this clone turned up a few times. This CDR3 reads CASSLGQGGQPQHF. CDR3 DNA: TGTGCCAGCAGTTTAGGGCAGGGGGGTCAGCCCCAGCATTTT. The chain uses TRBV28 and TRBJ1-5, with 7 bases identical to TRBD1. CDR3 length equals 14 residues. CDR1 is MDHEN, CDR2 SYDVKM, per germline. The trim removed 2 bases at V and 6 bases at J, leaving 4 bases unmatched. The complete variable domain, with remaining parts taken from reference TRBV28 and TRBJ1-5, reads DVKVTQSSRYLVKRTGEKVFLECVQDMDHENMFWYRQDPGLGLRLIYFSYDVKMKEKGDIPEGYSVSREKKERFSLILESASTNQTSMYLCASSLGQGGQPQHFGDGTRLSIL.

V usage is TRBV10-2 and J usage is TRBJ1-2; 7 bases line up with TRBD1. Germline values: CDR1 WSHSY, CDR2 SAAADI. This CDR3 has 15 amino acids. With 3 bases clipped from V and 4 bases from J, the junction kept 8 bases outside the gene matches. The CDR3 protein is CASSELQGSPYGYTF. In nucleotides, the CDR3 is TGCGCCAGCAGTGAACTACAGGGGAGTCCCTATGGCTACACCTTC.

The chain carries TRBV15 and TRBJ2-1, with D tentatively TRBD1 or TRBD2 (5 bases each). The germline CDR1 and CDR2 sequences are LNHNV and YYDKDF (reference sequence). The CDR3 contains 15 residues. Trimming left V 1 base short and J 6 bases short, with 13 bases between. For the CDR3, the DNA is TGTGCCACCAGCAGAGTCGGGGCCCAGGCCAATGAGCAGTTCTTC. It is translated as CATSRVGAQANEQFF.

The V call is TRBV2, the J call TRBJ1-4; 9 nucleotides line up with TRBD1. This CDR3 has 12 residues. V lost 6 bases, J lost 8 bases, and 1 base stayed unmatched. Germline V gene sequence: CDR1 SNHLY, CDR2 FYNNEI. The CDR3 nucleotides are TGTGCCAGCAGGACAGGGGGGGAAAAACTGTTTTTT. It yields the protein CASRTGGEKLFF.

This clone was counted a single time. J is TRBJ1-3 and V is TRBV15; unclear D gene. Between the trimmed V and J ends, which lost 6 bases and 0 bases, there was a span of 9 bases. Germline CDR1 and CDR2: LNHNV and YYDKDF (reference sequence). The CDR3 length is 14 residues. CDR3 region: CATSATYSGNTIYF. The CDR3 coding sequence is TGTGCCACCAGTGCTACGTACTCTGGAAACACCATATATTTT.

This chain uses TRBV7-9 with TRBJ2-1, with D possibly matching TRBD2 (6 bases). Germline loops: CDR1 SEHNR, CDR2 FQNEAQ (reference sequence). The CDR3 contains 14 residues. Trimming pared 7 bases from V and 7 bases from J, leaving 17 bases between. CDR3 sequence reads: CASISDGGRNEQFF. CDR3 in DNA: TGTGCCAGCATATCAGACGGGGGTCGTAATGAGCAGTTCTTC. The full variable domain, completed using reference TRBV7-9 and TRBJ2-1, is DTGVSQNPRHKITKRGQNVTFRCDPISEHNRLYWYRQTLGQGPEFLTYFQNEAQLEKSRLLSDRFSAERPKGSFSTLEIQRTEQGDSAMYLCASISDGGRNEQFFGPGTRLTVL.

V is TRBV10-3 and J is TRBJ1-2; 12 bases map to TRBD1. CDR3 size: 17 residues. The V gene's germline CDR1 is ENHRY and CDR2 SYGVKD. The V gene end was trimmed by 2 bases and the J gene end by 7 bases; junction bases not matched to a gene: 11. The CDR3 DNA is TGTGCCATCAGTGAGGGAACCGGGACAGGGGGCGTAGCTGGCTACACCTTC. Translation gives CAISEGTGTGGVAGYTF.

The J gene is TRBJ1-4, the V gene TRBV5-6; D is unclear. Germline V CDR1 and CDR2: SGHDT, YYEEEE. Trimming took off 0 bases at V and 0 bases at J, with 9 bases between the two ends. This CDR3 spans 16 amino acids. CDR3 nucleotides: TGTGCCAGCAGCTTGGTGGGTGCGGCAACTAATGAAAAACTGTTTTTT. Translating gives CASSLVGAATNEKLFF. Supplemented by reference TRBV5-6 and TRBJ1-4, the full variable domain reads DAGVTQSPTHLIKTRGQQVTLRCSPKSGHDTVSWYQQALGQGPQFIFQYYEEEERQRGNFPDRFSGHQFPNYSSELNVNALLLGDSALYLCASSLVGAATNEKLFFGSGTQLSVL.

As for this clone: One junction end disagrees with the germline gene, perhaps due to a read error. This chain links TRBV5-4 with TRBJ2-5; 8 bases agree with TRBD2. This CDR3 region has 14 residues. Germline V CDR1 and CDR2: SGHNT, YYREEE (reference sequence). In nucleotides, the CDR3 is TGTGCCAGCAGCTTGGATAGCGGGGCGGAGACTCAGTACTTC. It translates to CASSLDSGAETQYF.